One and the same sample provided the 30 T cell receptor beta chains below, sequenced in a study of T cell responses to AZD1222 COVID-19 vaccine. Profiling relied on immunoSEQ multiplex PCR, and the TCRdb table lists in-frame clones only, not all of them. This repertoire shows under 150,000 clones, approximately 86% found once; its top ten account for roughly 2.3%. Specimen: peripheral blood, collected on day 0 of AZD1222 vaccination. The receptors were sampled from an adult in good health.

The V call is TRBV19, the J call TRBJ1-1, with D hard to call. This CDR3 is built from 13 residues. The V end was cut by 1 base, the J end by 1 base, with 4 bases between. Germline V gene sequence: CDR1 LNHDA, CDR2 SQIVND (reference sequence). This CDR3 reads CASSIAANTEAFF. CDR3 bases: TGTGCCAGTAGTATAGCGGCGAACACTGAAGCTTTCTTT.

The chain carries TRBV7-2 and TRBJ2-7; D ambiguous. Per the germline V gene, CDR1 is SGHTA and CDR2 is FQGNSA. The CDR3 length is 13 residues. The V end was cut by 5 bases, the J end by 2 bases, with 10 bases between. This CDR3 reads CASSKTVTYEQYF. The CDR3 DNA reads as TGTGCCAGCAGCAAGACGGTAACCTACGAGCAGTACTTC. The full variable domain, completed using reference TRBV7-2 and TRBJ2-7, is GAGVSQSPSNKVTEKGKDVELRCDPISGHTALYWYRQSLGQGLEFLIYFQGNSAPDKSGLPSDRFSAERTGGSVSTLTIQRTQQEDSAVYLCASSKTVTYEQYFGPGTRLTVT.

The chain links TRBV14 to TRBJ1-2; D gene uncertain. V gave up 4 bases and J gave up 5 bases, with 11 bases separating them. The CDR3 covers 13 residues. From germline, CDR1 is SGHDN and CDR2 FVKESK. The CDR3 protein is CASSPGIGYGYTF. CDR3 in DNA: TGTGCCAGCAGCCCTGGCATTGGTTATGGCTACACCTTC.

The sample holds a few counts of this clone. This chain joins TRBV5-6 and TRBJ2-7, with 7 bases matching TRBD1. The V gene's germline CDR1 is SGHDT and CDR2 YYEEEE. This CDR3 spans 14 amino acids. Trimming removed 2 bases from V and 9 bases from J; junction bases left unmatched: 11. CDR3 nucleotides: TGTGCCAGCAGCTTAGGGCAGGGGGTTGCGGGGCAGTACTTC. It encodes CASSLGQGVAGQYF.

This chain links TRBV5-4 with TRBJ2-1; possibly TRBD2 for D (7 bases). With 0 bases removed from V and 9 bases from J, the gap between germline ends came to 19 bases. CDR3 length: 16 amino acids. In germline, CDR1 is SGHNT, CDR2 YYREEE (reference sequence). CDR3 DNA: TGTGCCAGCAGCTTGGATGGGGGAGGGGGAGGTGGTGAGCAGTTCTTC. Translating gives CASSLDGGGGGGEQFF. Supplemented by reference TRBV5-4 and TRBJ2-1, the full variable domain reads ETGVTQSPTHLIKTRGQQVTLRCSSQSGHNTVSWYQQALGQGPQFIFQYYREEENGRGNFPPRFSGLQFPNYSSELNVNALELDDSALYLCASSLDGGGGGGEQFFGPGTRLTVL.

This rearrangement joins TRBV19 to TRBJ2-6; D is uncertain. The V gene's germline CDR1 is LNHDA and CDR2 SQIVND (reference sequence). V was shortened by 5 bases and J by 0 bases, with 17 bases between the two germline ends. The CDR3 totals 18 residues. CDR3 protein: CASSLKRQGVSGANVLTF. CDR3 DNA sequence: TGTGCCAGTAGTCTAAAGCGACAAGGAGTCTCTGGGGCCAACGTCCTGACTTTC.

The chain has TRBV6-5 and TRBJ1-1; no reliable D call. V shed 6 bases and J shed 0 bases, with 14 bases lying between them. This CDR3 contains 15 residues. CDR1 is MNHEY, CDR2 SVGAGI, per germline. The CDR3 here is CASRGVFIMNTEAFF. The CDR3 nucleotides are TGTGCCAGCAGGGGAGTTTTCATTATGAACACTGAAGCTTTCTTT.

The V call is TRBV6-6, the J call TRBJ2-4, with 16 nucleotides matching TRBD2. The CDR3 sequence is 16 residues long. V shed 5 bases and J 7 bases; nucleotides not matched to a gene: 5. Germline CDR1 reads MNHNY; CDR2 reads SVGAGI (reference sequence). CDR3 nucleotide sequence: TGTGCCAGCAGTACGGGACTAGCGGGAGGGTTGAACATTCAGTACTTC. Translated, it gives CASSTGLAGGLNIQYF.

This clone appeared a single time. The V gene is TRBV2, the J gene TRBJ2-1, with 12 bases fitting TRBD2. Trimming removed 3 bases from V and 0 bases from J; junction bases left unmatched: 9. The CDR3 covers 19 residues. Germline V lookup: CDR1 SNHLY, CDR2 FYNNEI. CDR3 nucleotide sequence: TGTGCCAGCAGTGAGGGACTAGCGGGTCGGCGGAGCTCCTACAATGAGCAGTTCTTC. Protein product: CASSEGLAGRRSSYNEQFF.

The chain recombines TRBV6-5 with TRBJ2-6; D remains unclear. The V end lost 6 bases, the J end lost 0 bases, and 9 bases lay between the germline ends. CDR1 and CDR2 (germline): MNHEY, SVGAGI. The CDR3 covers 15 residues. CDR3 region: CASSRFLSGANVLTF. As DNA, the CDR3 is TGTGCCAGCAGCCGGTTCCTCTCTGGGGCCAACGTCCTGACTTTC.

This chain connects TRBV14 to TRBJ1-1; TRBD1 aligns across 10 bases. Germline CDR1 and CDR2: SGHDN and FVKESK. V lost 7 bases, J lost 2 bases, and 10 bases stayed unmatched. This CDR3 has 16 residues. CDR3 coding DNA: TGTGCCAGCAAGGGGACAGGGGTAATCCCTAACACTGAAGCTTTCTTT. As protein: CASKGTGVIPNTEAFF.

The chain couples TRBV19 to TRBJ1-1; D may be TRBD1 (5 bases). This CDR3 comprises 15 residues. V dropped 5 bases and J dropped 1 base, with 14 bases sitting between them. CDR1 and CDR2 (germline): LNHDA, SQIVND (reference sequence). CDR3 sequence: CASSPWGLGNTEAFF. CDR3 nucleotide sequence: TGTGCCAGTAGTCCCTGGGGGTTGGGGAACACTGAAGCTTTCTTT.

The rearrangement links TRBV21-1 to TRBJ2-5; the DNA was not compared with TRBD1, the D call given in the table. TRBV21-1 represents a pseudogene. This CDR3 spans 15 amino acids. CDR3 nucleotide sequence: TGTGCCAGCAGCAGCCACAGGGGTCCGGGAGAGACCCAGTACTTC. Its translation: CASSSHRGPGETQYF.

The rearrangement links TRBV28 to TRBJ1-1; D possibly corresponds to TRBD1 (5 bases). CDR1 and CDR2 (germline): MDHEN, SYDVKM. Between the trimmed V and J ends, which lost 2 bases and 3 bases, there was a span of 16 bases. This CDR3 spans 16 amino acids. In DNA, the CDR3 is TGTGCCAGCAGTTTAATCGCCAGGGTAGCGGACACTGAAGCTTTCTTT. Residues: CASSLIARVADTEAFF.

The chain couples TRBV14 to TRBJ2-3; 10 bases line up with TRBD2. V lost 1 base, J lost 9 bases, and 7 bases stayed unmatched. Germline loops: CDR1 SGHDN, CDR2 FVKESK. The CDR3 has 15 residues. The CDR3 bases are TGTGCCAGCAGCCAAGCCCCTAGCGGGAGAGGCACGCAGTATTTT. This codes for CASSQAPSGRGTQYF.

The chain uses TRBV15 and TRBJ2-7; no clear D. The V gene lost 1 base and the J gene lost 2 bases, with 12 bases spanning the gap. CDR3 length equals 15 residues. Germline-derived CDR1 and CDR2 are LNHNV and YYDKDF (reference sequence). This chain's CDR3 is CATSRGTGLTYEQYF. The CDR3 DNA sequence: TGTGCCACCAGCAGAGGGACCGGGCTAACCTACGAGCAGTACTTC.

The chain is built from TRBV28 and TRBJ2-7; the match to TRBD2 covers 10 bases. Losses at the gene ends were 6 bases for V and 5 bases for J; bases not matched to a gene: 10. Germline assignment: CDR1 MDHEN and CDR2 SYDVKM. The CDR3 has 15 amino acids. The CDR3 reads CASSKAGGPGNEQYF. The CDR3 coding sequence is TGTGCCAGCAGCAAAGCGGGAGGGCCTGGAAACGAGCAGTACTTC.

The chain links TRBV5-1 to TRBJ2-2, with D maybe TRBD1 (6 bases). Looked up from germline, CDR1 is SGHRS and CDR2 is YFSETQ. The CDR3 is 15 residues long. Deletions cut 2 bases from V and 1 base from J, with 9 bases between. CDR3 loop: CASSFKGGNTGELFF. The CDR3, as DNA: TGCGCCAGCAGCTTTAAAGGGGGGAACACCGGGGAGCTGTTTTTT. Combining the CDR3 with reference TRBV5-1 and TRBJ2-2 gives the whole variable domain KAGVTQTPRYLIKTRGQQVTLSCSPISGHRSVSWYQQTPGQGLQFLFEYFSETQRNKGNFPGRFSGRQFSNSRSEMNVSTLELGDSALYLCASSFKGGNTGELFFGEGSRLTVL.

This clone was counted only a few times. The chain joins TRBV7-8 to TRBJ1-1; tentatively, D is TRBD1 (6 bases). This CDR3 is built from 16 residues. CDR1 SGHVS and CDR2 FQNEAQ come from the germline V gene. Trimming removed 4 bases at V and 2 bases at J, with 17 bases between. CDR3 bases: TGTGCCAGCAGCTCCGGATGGAGCGGGACAAACACTGAAGCTTTCTTT. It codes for CASSSGWSGTNTEAFF.

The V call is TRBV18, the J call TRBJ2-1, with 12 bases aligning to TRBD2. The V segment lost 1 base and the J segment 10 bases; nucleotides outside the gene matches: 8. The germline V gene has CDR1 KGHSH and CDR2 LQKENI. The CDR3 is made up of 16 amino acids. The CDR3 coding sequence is TGTGCCAGCTCACCACGAGGGACTAGCGGGCCCCTGGAGCAGTTCTTC. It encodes CASSPRGTSGPLEQFF.

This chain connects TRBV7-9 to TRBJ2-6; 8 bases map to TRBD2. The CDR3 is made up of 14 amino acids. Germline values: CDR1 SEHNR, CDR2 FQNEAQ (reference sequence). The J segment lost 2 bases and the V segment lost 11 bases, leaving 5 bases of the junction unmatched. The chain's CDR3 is CAHSGEPGANVLTF. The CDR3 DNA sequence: TGTGCCCATAGCGGGGAGCCTGGGGCCAACGTCCTGACTTTC.

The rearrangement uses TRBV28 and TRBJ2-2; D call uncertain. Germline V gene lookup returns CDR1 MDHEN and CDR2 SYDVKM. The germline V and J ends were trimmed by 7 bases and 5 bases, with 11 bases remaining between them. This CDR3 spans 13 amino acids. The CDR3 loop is CASTLGFTGELFF. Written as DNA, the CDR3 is TGTGCCAGCACCTTGGGGTTTACCGGGGAGCTGTTTTTT.

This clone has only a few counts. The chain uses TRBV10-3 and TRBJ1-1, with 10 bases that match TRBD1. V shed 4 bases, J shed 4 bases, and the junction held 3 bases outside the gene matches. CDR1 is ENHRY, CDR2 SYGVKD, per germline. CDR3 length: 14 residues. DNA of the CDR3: TGTGCCATCAGTGTCGGGACAGGGGTCACTGAAGCTTTCTTT. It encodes CAISVGTGVTEAFF.

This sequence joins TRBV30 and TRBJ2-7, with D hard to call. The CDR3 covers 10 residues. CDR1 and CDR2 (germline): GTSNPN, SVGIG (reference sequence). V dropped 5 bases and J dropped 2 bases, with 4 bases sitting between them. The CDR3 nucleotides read TGTGCCTGGGGCGCCTACGAGCAGTACTTC. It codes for CAWGAYEQYF. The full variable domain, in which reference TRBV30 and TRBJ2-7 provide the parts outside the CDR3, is SQTIHQWPATLVQPVGSPLSLECTVEGTSNPNLYWYRQAAGRGLQLLFYSVGIGQISSEVPQNLSASRPQDRQFILSSKKLLLSDSGFYLCAWGAYEQYFGPGTRLTVT.

The CDR3: CASSLWGEGGGYTF. CDR3 in DNA: TGTGCCAGCAGTCTTTGGGGGGAGGGCGGTGGCTACACCTTC. This rearrangement joins TRBV6-5 to TRBJ1-2; D perhaps matches TRBD1 (5 bases). CDR1 is MNHEY and CDR2 is SVGAGI in the germline V gene. V gave up 5 bases and J gave up 7 bases, with 17 bases separating them. There are 14 residues in the CDR3.

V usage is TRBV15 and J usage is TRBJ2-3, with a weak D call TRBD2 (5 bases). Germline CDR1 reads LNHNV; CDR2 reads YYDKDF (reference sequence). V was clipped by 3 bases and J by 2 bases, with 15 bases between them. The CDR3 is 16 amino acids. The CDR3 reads CATSSFSAGNTDTQYF. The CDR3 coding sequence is TGTGCCACCAGCAGTTTCTCGGCGGGTAACACAGATACGCAGTATTTT.

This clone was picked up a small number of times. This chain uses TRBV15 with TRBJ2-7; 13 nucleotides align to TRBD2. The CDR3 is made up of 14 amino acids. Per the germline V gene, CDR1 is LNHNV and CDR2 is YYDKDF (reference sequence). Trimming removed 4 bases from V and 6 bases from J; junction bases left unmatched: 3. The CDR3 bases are TGTGCCACCAGCAAACGGACTAGCGGGAGCGAGCAGTACTTC. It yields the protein CATSKRTSGSEQYF.

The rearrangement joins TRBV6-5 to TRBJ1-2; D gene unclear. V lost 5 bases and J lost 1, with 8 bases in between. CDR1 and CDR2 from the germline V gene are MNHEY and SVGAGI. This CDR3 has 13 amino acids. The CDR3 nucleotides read TGTGCCAGCAGTCACAGCTTTAACTATGGCTACACCTTC. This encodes CASSHSFNYGYTF.

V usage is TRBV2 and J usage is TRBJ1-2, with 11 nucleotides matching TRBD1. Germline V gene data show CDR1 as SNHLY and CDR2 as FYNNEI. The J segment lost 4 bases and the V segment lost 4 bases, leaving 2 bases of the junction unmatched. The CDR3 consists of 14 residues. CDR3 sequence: CASSGTGGVYGYTF. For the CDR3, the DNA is TGTGCCAGCAGTGGGACAGGGGGCGTCTATGGCTACACCTTC. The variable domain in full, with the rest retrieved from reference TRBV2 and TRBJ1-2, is EPEVTQTPSHQVTQMGQEVILRCVPISNHLYFYWYRQILGQKVEFLVSFYNNEISEKSEIFDDQFSVERPDGSNFTLKIRSTKLEDSAMYFCASSGTGGVYGYTFGSGTRLTVV.

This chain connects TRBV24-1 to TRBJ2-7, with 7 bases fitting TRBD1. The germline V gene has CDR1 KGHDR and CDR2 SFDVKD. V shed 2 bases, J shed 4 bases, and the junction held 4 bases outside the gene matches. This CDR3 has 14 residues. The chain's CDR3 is CATSDSGRGYEQYF. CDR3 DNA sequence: TGTGCCACCAGTGATTCCGGCAGGGGGTACGAGCAGTACTTC.